This paragraph reports one T cell receptor (beta chain). The sample is drawn from a study of blood T cell repertoires in COVID-19. Germline V CDR1 and CDR2: SEHNR, FQNEAQ (reference sequence). Losses at the gene ends were 11 bases for V and 0 bases for J; bases not matched to a gene: 6. This CDR3 has 14 amino acids. Sequencing was performed with immunoSEQ multiplex PCR; in TCRdb, only in-frame clones are kept and a portion is missing. The sample has around 270,000 clones, around 84% seen once; the top ten hold less than 2%. Sequences were obtained from peripheral blood. The sequence was obtained from a woman between 40 and 55 years old who had recovered from COVID-19. This chain links TRBV7-9 with TRBJ2-1; 8 bases map to TRBD2. CDR3 coding DNA: TGTGCCTCCCTAGCGGGTGCCTCCTACAATGAGCAGTTCTTC. It codes for CASLAGASYNEQFF.